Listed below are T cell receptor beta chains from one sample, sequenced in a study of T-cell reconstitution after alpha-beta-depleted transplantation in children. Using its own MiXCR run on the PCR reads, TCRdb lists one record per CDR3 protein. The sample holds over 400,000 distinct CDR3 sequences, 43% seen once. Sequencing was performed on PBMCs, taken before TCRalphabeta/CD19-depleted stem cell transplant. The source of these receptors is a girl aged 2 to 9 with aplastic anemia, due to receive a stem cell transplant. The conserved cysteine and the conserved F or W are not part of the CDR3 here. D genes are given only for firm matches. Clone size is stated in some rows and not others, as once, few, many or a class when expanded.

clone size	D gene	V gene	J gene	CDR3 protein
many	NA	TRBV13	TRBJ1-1	ASSTYVAVNTEAF
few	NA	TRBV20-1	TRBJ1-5	SADNSNQPQH
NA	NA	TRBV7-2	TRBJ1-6	ASSSTGSSYNSPLH
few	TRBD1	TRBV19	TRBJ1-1	ASSVRGARNSEAF
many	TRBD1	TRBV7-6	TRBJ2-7	ASSFRDSSEQY
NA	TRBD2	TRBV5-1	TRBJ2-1	ASSPGGVSYNEQF
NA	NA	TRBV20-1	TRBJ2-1	SARSYFYNEQF
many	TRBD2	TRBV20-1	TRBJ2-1	SAYSPGGPRDEQF
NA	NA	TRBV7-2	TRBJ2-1	ASSFSLSVYNEQF
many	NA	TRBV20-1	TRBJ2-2	SAAKRALSMTGELF
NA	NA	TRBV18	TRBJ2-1	ASSPQGPQF
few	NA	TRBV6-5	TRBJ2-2	ASSSSLTRYTGELF
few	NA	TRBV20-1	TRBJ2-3	SAQRRTGSDTQY
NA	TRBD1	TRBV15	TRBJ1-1	ATSRTGTGGANTEAF
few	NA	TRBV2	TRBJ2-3	ASIRSAEIGDTQY
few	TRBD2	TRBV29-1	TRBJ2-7	SVEGGGLAGGTYEQY
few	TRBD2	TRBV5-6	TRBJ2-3	ASSPGLAGVGDTQY
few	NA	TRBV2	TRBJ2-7	ASSVRSDGGTVGEEQY
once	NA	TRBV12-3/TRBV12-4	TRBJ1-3	ASSFTAPPGNTIY
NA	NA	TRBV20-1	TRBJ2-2	SARDQTDWNTGELF
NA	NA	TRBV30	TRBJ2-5	AWSVDQETQY
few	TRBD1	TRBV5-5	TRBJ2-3	ASSLTRGTGRTDTQY
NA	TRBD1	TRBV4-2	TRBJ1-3	ASRGTGDGNTIY
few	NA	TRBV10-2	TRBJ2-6	ASRRDNRRSGANVLT
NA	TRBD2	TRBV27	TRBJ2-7	ASTISGSAGHEQY
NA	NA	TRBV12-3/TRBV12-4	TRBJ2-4	ASSFGEIQY
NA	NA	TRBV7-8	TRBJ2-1	ASGGLAANEQF
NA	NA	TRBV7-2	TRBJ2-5	ASSRDWETQY
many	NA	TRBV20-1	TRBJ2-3	SARLVEDTQY
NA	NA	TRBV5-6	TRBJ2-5	ASTGAGIQETQY
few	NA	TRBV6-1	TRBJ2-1	ASTWGEGGGEQF
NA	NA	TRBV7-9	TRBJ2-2	ASSLSEMNTGELF
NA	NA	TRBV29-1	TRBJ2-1	SVEGRGLSYNEQF
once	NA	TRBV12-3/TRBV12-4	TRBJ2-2	ASSWRRERGGELF
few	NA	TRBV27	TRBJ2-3	ASSLLGLSGTDTQY
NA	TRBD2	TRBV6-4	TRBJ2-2	ASSDPLAGECGELF
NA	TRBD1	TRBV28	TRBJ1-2	ASYTADRVNYGYT
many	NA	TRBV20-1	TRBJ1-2	SARGGDYGYT
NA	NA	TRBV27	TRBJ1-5	ASGTYQPQH
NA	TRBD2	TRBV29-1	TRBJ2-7	SVDGTSGRYEQY
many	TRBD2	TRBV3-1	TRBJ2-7	ASSPRLGLAYEQY
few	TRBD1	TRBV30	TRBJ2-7	AWTGGYEQY
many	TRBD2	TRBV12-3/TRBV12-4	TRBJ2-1	ASSFVGTSVGEQF
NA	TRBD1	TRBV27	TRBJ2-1	ASSLLGLTGVSYNEQF
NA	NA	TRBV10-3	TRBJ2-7	AISEAHDSVLTYGGPSQY
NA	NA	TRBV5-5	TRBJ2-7	ASSLSASYEQY
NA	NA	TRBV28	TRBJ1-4	ASSSETGTEKLF
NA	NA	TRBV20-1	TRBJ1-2	SARKGGKGSYGYT
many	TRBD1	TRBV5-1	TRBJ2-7	ASSLTGQSYEQY
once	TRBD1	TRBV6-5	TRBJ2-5	ASSSGQGGETQY
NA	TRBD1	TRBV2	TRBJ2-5	ASTGQGIGETQY
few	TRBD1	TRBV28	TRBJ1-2	ASPQGVDSYT
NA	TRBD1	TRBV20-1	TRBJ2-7	SARTGRPLTYEQY
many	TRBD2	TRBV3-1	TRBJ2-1	ASSPGVAGVDEQF